One sample yielded the 17 T cell receptor beta chains listed below, sequenced in a study of regulatory T cells in long-lasting Graves disease. In building TCR beta libraries, iRepertoire HTBI primers were used together with Arm-PCR of CDR3 regions. TCRdb analysed the multiplex PCR reads with MiXCR anew, one entry per CDR3 protein. The repertoire has about 460,000 distinct CDR3 sequences, under 25% of them found once; the top ten carry under 15%. Time point here: persistent/refractory GD, antithyroid drugs over 5 years with positive TRAb. PBMCs were the source of the RNA used for TCR sequencing. Sample: peripheral blood mononuclear cells (PBMCs), taken when the disease was refractory, from a patient treated with antithyroid drugs. These receptors were obtained from a female donor with Graves disease.

This clonotype has just a few counts. Here the CDR3 DNA reads TGTGCCAGCAGCCTCGGTGAGGGTGCCACTGAAGCTTTCTTT. It specifies CASSLGEGATEAFF. The chain uses TRBV3-1 and TRBJ1-1, with D uncertain. Germline V gene lookup returns CDR1 LGHDT and CDR2 YNNKEL (reference sequence). This CDR3 spans 14 amino acids. The germline V and J ends were trimmed by 4 bases and 4 bases, with 13 bases remaining between them.

This clonotype showed up many times. V gene TRBV28 combines with J gene TRBJ1-5; D call uncertain. The CDR3 has 14 residues. The germline gives CDR1 MDHEN, CDR2 SYDVKM. V was cut by 6 bases and J by 6 bases, with 15 bases left in between. CDR3 sequence reads: CASSSGRSGQPQHF. CDR3 coding DNA: TGTGCCAGCAGCTCAGGACGGTCGGGTCAGCCCCAGCATTTT.

There are a few counts of this clonotype. This chain links TRBV13 with TRBJ1-5, with D hard to call. The ends were cut back, 0 bases at V and 9 bases at J, with 12 bases in the middle. The CDR3 spans 14 residues. Per the germline V gene, CDR1 is PRHDT and CDR2 is FYEKMQ (reference sequence). As DNA, the CDR3 is TGTGCCAGCAGCTTAGGTCAGCCAAATATGCCCCAGCATTTT. It specifies CASSLGQPNMPQHF.

This clonotype was recorded a few times. This chain joins TRBV6-5 and TRBJ1-1; 9 bases agree with TRBD1. CDR1 and CDR2 (germline): MNHEY, SVGAGI. The CDR3 runs 13 residues. V was clipped by 1 base and J by 10 bases; unmatched bases: 4. CDR3 in DNA: TGTGCCAGCAGTTACTTTCCGGGACAGGGAGCTTTCTTT. Amino acids: CASSYFPGQGAFF.

The chain has TRBV20-1 and TRBJ2-1, with TRBD2 identical over 14 bases. Germline CDR1 is DFQATT and CDR2 is SNEGSKA (reference sequence). V lost 6 bases to trimming and J lost 10 bases; unmatched junction nucleotides: 11. CDR3 length: 15 amino acids. The CDR3 region is CSAKPGLAGVWEQFF. The CDR3 DNA sequence: TGCAGTGCAAAACCGGGACTAGCGGGAGTTTGGGAGCAGTTCTTC.

The rearrangement joins TRBV6-1 to TRBJ2-5; TRBD2 agrees at 10 bases. Germline values: CDR1 MNHNS, CDR2 SASEGT. This CDR3 comprises 16 residues. With V trimmed by 6 bases and J by 6 bases, 13 bases remained unmatched. CDR3 in amino acids: CASSSPASGGGKTQYF. The CDR3 DNA reads as TGTGCCAGCAGCTCCCCTGCGAGCGGGGGGGGCAAGACCCAGTACTTC.

This clonotype came up many times. The V and J genes are TRBV2 and TRBJ2-2; 10 bases line up with TRBD2. Germline CDR1 and CDR2: SNHLY and FYNNEI. CDR3 length: 15 residues. The V gene end was trimmed by 7 bases and the J gene end by 4 bases; junction bases not matched to a gene: 6. CDR3 protein: CASTERLAGTGELFF. In DNA form, the CDR3 reads TGTGCCAGCACCGAAAGACTAGCGGGCACCGGGGAGCTGTTTTTT.

This clonotype came up many times. The rearrangement links TRBV28 to TRBJ2-7, with 16 bases fitting TRBD2. The J segment lost 4 bases and the V segment lost 5 bases, leaving 8 bases of the junction unmatched. Germline loops: CDR1 MDHEN, CDR2 SYDVKM. The CDR3 extends over 17 amino acids. As DNA, the CDR3 is TGTGCCAGCAGTCCGGGACTAGCGGGAGGGCCTGGGTACGAGCAGTACTTC. This gives the protein CASSPGLAGGPGYEQYF.

The rearrangement joins TRBV7-2 to TRBJ2-3, with 12 bases lining up with TRBD2. The CDR3 sequence is 15 residues long. V shed 3 bases, J shed 5 bases, and the junction held 3 bases outside the gene matches. Germline CDR1 reads SGHTA; CDR2 reads FQGNSA. The CDR3 bases are TGTGCCAGCAGCTTGGCGGGACTAGCGGGAGATACGCAGTATTTT. Amino acid sequence: CASSLAGLAGDTQYF.

This clonotype was seen ten or more times. The chain has TRBV12-3 or TRBV12-4 and TRBJ2-7; 7 bases map to TRBD2. With V trimmed by 5 bases and J by 0 bases, 7 bases remained unmatched. This CDR3 spans 15 amino acids. The CDR3 sequence is CASSPSGISSYEQYF. In DNA form, the CDR3 reads TGTGCCAGCAGTCCGAGCGGGATAAGCTCCTACGAGCAGTACTTC.

This clonotype has a count of ten or more. The CDR3 DNA reads as TGTGCCAGCAGGCATCAGCGGGACAGTGGCCAAAAACTGTTTTTT. It yields the protein CASRHQRDSGQKLFF. This chain links TRBV12-3 or TRBV12-4 with TRBJ1-4; 7 nucleotides agree with TRBD1. The CDR3 has 15 residues. With V trimmed by 6 bases and J by 9 bases, 13 bases remained unmatched.

This sequence joins TRBV10-3 and TRBJ2-7; no firm D call. There are 13 residues in the CDR3. V lost 4 bases to trimming and J lost 0 bases, with 7 bases between them. The V gene's germline CDR1 is ENHRY and CDR2 SYGVKD. The CDR3 DNA sequence: TGTGCCATCAGTGGGACCCACTCCTACGAGCAGTACTTC. It encodes CAISGTHSYEQYF.

The rearrangement links TRBV7-9 to TRBJ1-1; the D is unclear. The CDR3 totals 16 residues. Germline CDR1 SEHNR, CDR2 FQNEAQ (reference sequence). V lost 3 bases to trimming and J lost 2 bases, with 16 bases between them. The CDR3: CASSLHGLRGNTEAFF. The CDR3 DNA reads as TGTGCCAGCAGCTTGCACGGTCTCAGAGGTAACACTGAAGCTTTCTTT.

This clonotype was found many times. This sequence joins TRBV2 and TRBJ2-2; either TRBD1 or TRBD2 may fit D (5 bases each). CDR1 SNHLY and CDR2 FYNNEI come from the germline V gene. Trimming shortened V by 8 bases and J by 3 bases, and 13 bases separated the two germline ends. The CDR3 totals 14 residues. The CDR3 nucleotides are TGTGCCAGCGAGGGGTATCGAGACACCGGGGAGCTGTTTTTT. Amino acid sequence: CASEGYRDTGELFF.

In its sample, this clonotype was seen a few times. The chain couples TRBV6-1 to TRBJ2-7; TRBD2 agrees at 8 bases. The trim removed 9 bases at V and 5 bases at J, leaving 12 bases unmatched. CDR1 is MNHNS and CDR2 is SASEGT in the germline V gene. The CDR3 loop spans 14 amino acids. DNA of the CDR3: TGTGCCAGTTCAAGCGGGGGCAGGTGGAACGAGCAGTACTTC. This codes for CASSSGGRWNEQYF.

To note about this clonotype: This sequence may be a read error, since a much larger clone differs from it by one base. Since the CDR3 does not end with the conserved phenylalanine or tryptophan, this likely comes from a read error. The chain recombines TRBV24-1 with TRBJ1-5; TRBD1 might be the D (5 bases). CDR3 length: 16 amino acids. V was trimmed by 3 bases and J by 3 bases, leaving 14 bases between them. Germline values: CDR1 KGHDR, CDR2 SFDVKD. The CDR3 loop is CATSDGRGTFNQPQHL. The CDR3 bases are TGTGCCACCAGTGATGGGAGAGGGACCTTCAATCAGCCCCAGCATCTT.

This clonotype appeared a few times. The chain links TRBV7-2 to TRBJ2-7; D is undetermined. The CDR3 runs to 15 residues. V was cut by 3 bases and J by 2 bases, with 14 bases left in between. Germline loops: CDR1 SGHTA, CDR2 FQGNSA. CDR3 in DNA: TGTGCCAGCAGCTTGATGGCAGGCCTAACCTACGAGCAGTACTTC. Translating gives CASSLMAGLTYEQYF.